The 9 T cell receptor beta chains below come from one sample, sequenced in a study of Ad26.COV2.S vaccination and SARS-CoV-2 variants (dated by TCRdb to about 2021). The method behind the library was the immunoSEQ multiplex PCR assay. TCRdb carries this immuneACCESS record with in-frame sequences only. Its versions omit some clonotypes, under half of them owing to an unresolved V gene in the studies checked, with the rest unexplained. The sample table holds approximately 460,000 clones, of which 80% to 90% were seen once. The top ten clones comprise 1.5% to 2% of the sample. Per the publication, the treatment or condition label means: 19 received Ad26.COV2.S at low or high dose, single or two shots; 5 received placebo; per-sample allocation not given. For vaccine and placebo recipients, the sequenced repertoires came from samples collected on day 63 after the first injection. The material was peripheral blood, obtained in a trial of Ad26.COV2.S vaccine versus placebo. The receptors come from a person between 18 and 60 years old who received the Ad26.COV2.S COVID-19 vaccine or a placebo.

This clone was observed a handful of times. This chain links TRBV2 with TRBJ1-6; TRBD1 matches 8 bases. Germline CDR1 is SNHLY and CDR2 is FYNNEI. The V segment lost 7 bases and the J segment 6 bases; nucleotides outside the gene matches: 8. The CDR3 sequence is 15 residues long. The CDR3 protein is CASTEGQGSNSPLHF. CDR3 nucleotides: TGTGCCAGCACCGAAGGACAGGGCAGTAATTCACCCCTCCACTTT.

This chain uses TRBV9 with TRBJ1-5; possible D gene TRBD1, 5 bases. Trimming pared 0 bases from V and 0 bases from J, leaving 16 bases between. The CDR3 consists of 18 residues. Per germline, CDR1 SGDLS and CDR2 YYNGEE. In nucleotides, the CDR3 is TGTGCCAGCAGCGTAGTCTTTCCAGGGCCGGTTAGCAATCAGCCCCAGCATTTT. Translating gives CASSVVFPGPVSNQPQHF.

The chain links TRBV7-9 to TRBJ2-1, with TRBD1 matching 7 bases. After removal of 8 bases from V and 1 base from J, the junction contained 11 bases not matched to a gene. The CDR3 covers 16 residues. Germline loops: CDR1 SEHNR, CDR2 FQNEAQ (reference sequence). Here the CDR3 DNA reads TGTGCCAGCTTCGAAGGGGGCTCAAGTTCCTACAATGAGCAGTTCTTC. Translation: CASFEGGSSSYNEQFF.

V is TRBV2 and J is TRBJ2-5, with D hard to call. Germline V gives CDR1 SNHLY, CDR2 FYNNEI. This CDR3 contains 12 residues. Trimming took off 5 bases at V and 5 bases at J, with 9 bases between the two ends. CDR3 sequence reads: CASSWGMETQYF. The DNA of the CDR3 is TGTGCCAGCAGTTGGGGTATGGAGACCCAGTACTTC. The entire variable domain, with the rest obtained from reference TRBV2 and TRBJ2-5, is as follows: EPEVTQTPSHQVTQMGQEVILRCVPISNHLYFYWYRQILGQKVEFLVSFYNNEISEKSEIFDDQFSVERPDGSNFTLKIRSTKLEDSAMYFCASSWGMETQYFGPGTRLLVL.

J is TRBJ2-3 and V is TRBV24-1; D ambiguous. CDR1 is KGHDR, CDR2 SFDVKD, per germline. This CDR3 contains 15 residues. V was cut by 1 base and J by 0 bases, with 7 bases left in between. In nucleotides, the CDR3 is TGTGCCACCAGTGATTTTTTGGGAAGCACAGATACGCAGTATTTT. It is translated as CATSDFLGSTDTQYF.

The rearrangement uses TRBV28 and TRBJ2-5, with TRBD2 matching over 10 bases. This CDR3 region has 19 residues. Germline CDR1 reads MDHEN; CDR2 reads SYDVKM. V lost 3 bases to trimming and J lost 1 base; unmatched junction nucleotides: 14. The CDR3 region is CASSFRVGLAGVLQETQYF. CDR3 DNA: TGTGCCAGCAGTTTTCGGGTTGGCCTAGCGGGAGTCCTCCAAGAGACCCAGTACTTC.

This rearrangement joins TRBV10-3 to TRBJ1-2, with 7 bases fitting TRBD1. V gave up 1 base and J gave up 5 bases; unmatched junction bases: 13. CDR1 and CDR2 from the germline V gene are ENHRY and SYGVKD. CDR3 length: 17 amino acids. The CDR3 loop is CAISELYPQGTLYGYTF. The CDR3 DNA sequence: TGTGCCATCAGTGAGTTGTATCCACAGGGGACTCTATATGGCTACACCTTC.

The rearrangement joins TRBV5-1 to TRBJ1-4; D is possibly TRBD1 (6 bases). Germline assignment: CDR1 SGHRS and CDR2 YFSETQ. V shed 4 bases and J shed 1 base, with 11 bases lying between them. This CDR3 contains 15 residues. DNA of the CDR3: TGCGCCAGCAGCCGGGACACCATAACTAATGAAAAACTGTTTTTT. It translates to CASSRDTITNEKLFF. The whole variable domain, filled in from reference TRBV5-1 and TRBJ1-4, reads KAGVTQTPRYLIKTRGQQVTLSCSPISGHRSVSWYQQTPGQGLQFLFEYFSETQRNKGNFPGRFSGRQFSNSRSEMNVSTLELGDSALYLCASSRDTITNEKLFFGSGTQLSVL.

The V and J genes are TRBV29-1 and TRBJ1-1; D perhaps matches TRBD1 (5 bases). The CDR3 is 14 residues long. The V end was cut by 7 bases, the J end by 0 bases, with 15 bases between. Germline-derived CDR1 and CDR2 are SQVTM and ANQGSEA. CDR3 DNA: TGCAGCGGGGGGGGATCGAGGCTGAACACTGAAGCTTTCTTT. This gives the protein CSGGGSRLNTEAFF.